Following are 26 T cell receptor beta chains from one sample sequenced in a study of OX40 agonist ivuxolimab in advanced cancers. Clones were sequenced by immunoSEQ multiplex PCR, and TCRdb holds only the in-frame ones, with some missing. Among about 43,000 clones, about 88% were seen once, and the ten largest hold over 9%. Material: CD4+ or CD8+ T cells sorted from blood, obtained in a trial of the OX40 agonist ivuxolimab. The receptors were sampled from an adult with an advanced solid tumor such as melanoma, head and neck, liver or kidney cancer.

The J gene is TRBJ2-7, the V gene TRBV4-1; a weak D match, TRBD2 (6 bases). V lost 5 bases and J lost 0, with 11 bases in between. Germline CDR1 MGHRA, CDR2 YSYEKL. This CDR3 comprises 14 residues. CDR3 amino acids: CASSSRDSSYEQYF. CDR3 in DNA: TGCGCCAGCAGCAGCCGGGACTCCTCCTACGAGCAGTACTTC.

J is TRBJ1-1 and V is TRBV27; D perhaps matches TRBD1 (6 bases). The CDR3 is 15 amino acids. With 1 base removed from V and 4 bases from J, the gap between germline ends came to 13 bases. Germline V CDR1 and CDR2: MNHEY, SMNVEV (reference sequence). CDR3 bases: TGTGCCAGCAGTTTATACCCGGGGGGGGCCACTGAAGCTTTCTTT. Its translation is CASSLYPGGATEAFF.

This chain connects TRBV6-6 to TRBJ2-2, with 8 bases lining up with TRBD2. The length of the CDR3 is 16 residues. V trimming: 2 bases; J trimming: 7 bases; junction bases outside the gene matches: 9. The germline gives CDR1 MNHNY, CDR2 SVGAGI (reference sequence). The CDR3 is CASSYKREGRGGELFF. The CDR3 DNA follows: TGTGCCAGCAGTTACAAACGGGAGGGCCGGGGCGGGGAGCTGTTTTTT.

As DNA, the CDR3 is TGTGCCAGCAGTGGCACGGGACAGAAGGGGCAGCCCCAGCATTTT. As protein: CASSGTGQKGQPQHF. The chain couples TRBV2 to TRBJ1-5; 7 bases align to TRBD1. The germline V gene encodes CDR1 SNHLY and CDR2 FYNNEI. The CDR3 has 15 residues. V trimming: 4 bases; J trimming: 7 bases; junction bases outside the gene matches: 10.

This clone was recorded once. DNA for the CDR3: TGTGCCAGCAGTTCGTCGACAGCTAGAGGTGAGCAGTTCTTC. Residues: CASSSSTARGEQFF. The chain recombines TRBV2 with TRBJ2-1, with D perhaps TRBD1 (5 bases). This CDR3 is built from 14 residues. Germline V gives CDR1 SNHLY, CDR2 FYNNEI. Trimming pared 5 bases from V and 9 bases from J, leaving 17 bases between.

The rearrangement joins TRBV7-9 to TRBJ1-1; the match to TRBD1 covers 9 bases. Germline CDR1 SEHNR, CDR2 FQNEAQ (reference sequence). The V gene end was trimmed by 1 base and the J gene end by 6 bases; junction bases not matched to a gene: 3. The CDR3 spans 14 residues. The CDR3 bases are TGTGCCAGCAGCTTAGGGACAGGGGCCCCTGAAGCTTTCTTT. This translates into CASSLGTGAPEAFF. The entire variable domain, with the rest obtained from reference TRBV7-9 and TRBJ1-1, is as follows: DTGVSQNPRHKITKRGQNVTFRCDPISEHNRLYWYRQTLGQGPEFLTYFQNEAQLEKSRLLSDRFSAERPKGSFSTLEIQRTEQGDSAMYLCASSLGTGAPEAFFGQGTRLTVV.

This clone was seen a handful of times. The gene calls are TRBV9 and TRBJ1-5; maybe TRBD1 (5 bases). The ends were cut back, 2 bases at V and 4 bases at J, with 10 bases in the middle. The CDR3 runs 14 residues. Germline CDR1 SGDLS, CDR2 YYNGEE. The CDR3 bases are TGTGCCAGCAGCGTGGGGGTTTTGAATCAGCCCCAGCATTTT. Protein: CASSVGVLNQPQHF.

This rearrangement joins TRBV19 to TRBJ1-4; tentative D call: TRBD1 (6 bases). CDR3 length: 13 residues. Trimming took off 4 bases at V and 10 bases at J, with 13 bases between the two ends. Germline-derived CDR1 and CDR2 are LNHDA and SQIVND (reference sequence). CDR3: CASSTQGSGKLFF. The CDR3 DNA is TGTGCCAGTAGTACACAGGGAAGTGGAAAACTGTTTTTT.

The chain has TRBV7-8 and TRBJ2-7; 7 bases are shared with TRBD2. CDR3 length equals 15 residues. Germline CDR1 reads SGHVS; CDR2 reads FQNEAQ. Trimming took 1 base from V and 2 from J; bases not matched to a gene: 5. CDR3 bases: TGTGCCAGCAGCTTAGGGGCTAGCGGACCCTACGAGCAGTACTTC. Protein sequence: CASSLGASGPYEQYF.

The chain uses TRBV2 and TRBJ2-3; 7 bases agree with TRBD2. The CDR3 has 15 residues. V gave up 8 bases and J gave up 1 base; unmatched junction bases: 9. In germline, CDR1 is SNHLY, CDR2 FYNNEI. The CDR3 bases are TGTGCCAGCCCCCAGGTAGCGGGCCGCACAGATACGCAGTATTTT. This translates into CASPQVAGRTDTQYF.

The chain has TRBV5-4 and TRBJ2-7; TRBD2 agrees at 11 bases. CDR3 length: 15 amino acids. In germline, CDR1 is SGHNT, CDR2 YYREEE (reference sequence). V was clipped by 5 bases and J by 2 bases; unmatched bases: 6. In DNA, the CDR3 is TGTGCCAGCAGTTACGGACTAGCGGGCACCTACGAGCAGTACTTC. Translated: CASSYGLAGTYEQYF.

The chain joins TRBV9 to TRBJ2-2; D unresolved. The germline CDR1 and CDR2 sequences are SGDLS and YYNGEE. This CDR3 is built from 14 residues. The V end lost 0 bases, the J end lost 6 bases, and 9 bases lay between the germline ends. As DNA, the CDR3 is TGTGCCAGCAGCGTAGCTGGGAAGCCCGGGGAGCTGTTTTTT. This translates into CASSVAGKPGELFF.

The rearrangement uses TRBV27 and TRBJ2-5, with 7 bases that match TRBD1. Germline V CDR1 and CDR2: MNHEY, SMNVEV (reference sequence). The length of the CDR3 is 16 residues. The junction had 8 bases not matched to a gene; V was cut back by 2 bases and J by 2 bases. CDR3: CASSLGRGTEQETQYF. The CDR3 region has the DNA TGTGCCAGCAGTTTAGGCAGGGGGACGGAACAAGAGACCCAGTACTTC.

The J gene is TRBJ2-7, the V gene TRBV7-8; perhaps TRBD1 as D (6 bases). V was cut by 2 bases and J by 6 bases, with 17 bases left in between. Per germline, CDR1 SGHVS and CDR2 FQNEAQ. This CDR3 is built from 15 residues. The CDR3 DNA reads TGTGCCAGCAGCTTAACAGGGTTCCTTGCCTTCGAGCAGTACTTC. Its protein product is CASSLTGFLAFEQYF.

V and J are TRBV15 and TRBJ2-7, with a tentative D call TRBD1 (6 bases). Germline V lookup: CDR1 LNHNV, CDR2 YYDKDF (reference sequence). The CDR3 has 14 residues. The V and J ends lost 0 bases and 3 bases respectively, with 9 bases between them. DNA of the CDR3: TGTGCCACCAGCAGAGAGACAGGTTTCTACGAGCAGTACTTC. Protein product: CATSRETGFYEQYF.

J is TRBJ2-7 and V is TRBV27; 9 bases agree with TRBD2. The CDR3 runs to 16 residues. Per germline, CDR1 MNHEY and CDR2 SMNVEV (reference sequence). The V and J ends lost 5 bases and 6 bases, in that order; junction bases with no gene match: 14. The CDR3, as DNA: TGTGCCAGCAGTCCCGACGGAGGTAGCGGGAGAGGCGAGCAGTACTTC. It yields the protein CASSPDGGSGRGEQYF.

The chain combines TRBV28 with TRBJ1-5; 8 nucleotides align to TRBD1. Germline-derived CDR1 and CDR2 are MDHEN and SYDVKM. After removal of 3 bases from V and 3 bases from J, the junction contained 4 bases not matched to a gene. CDR3 length: 15 residues. CDR3 bases: TGTGCCAGCAGTTTGGACAGGGCTATCAATCAGCCCCAGCATTTT. This gives the protein CASSLDRAINQPQHF.

The chain couples TRBV9 to TRBJ1-1; D is unclear. The CDR3 is 13 amino acids. Germline CDR1 reads SGDLS; CDR2 reads YYNGEE. Trimming cost V 0 bases and J 7 bases, with 10 bases left between them. CDR3 sequence: CASSVEVKDEAFF. In nucleotides, the CDR3 is TGTGCCAGCAGCGTAGAGGTCAAGGATGAAGCTTTCTTT.

This clone was detected only once. This chain connects TRBV6-1 to TRBJ1-2; D gene uncertain. Germline values: CDR1 MNHNS, CDR2 SASEGT. The V and J ends lost 1 base and 3 bases respectively, with 6 bases between them. The CDR3 is 13 residues long. The CDR3 region has the DNA TGTGCCAGCAGTGAAGTGGACCACTATGGCTACACCTTC. Its translation is CASSEVDHYGYTF.

J is TRBJ1-5 and V is TRBV2, with D uncertain. CDR3 length: 15 residues. Trimming pared 8 bases from V and 1 base from J, leaving 15 bases between. Germline lookup yields CDR1 SNHLY and CDR2 FYNNEI. Here the CDR3 reads CASRDAGMSNQPQHF. The CDR3 DNA reads TGTGCCAGCCGGGATGCAGGCATGAGCAATCAGCCCCAGCATTTT.

The DNA for the CDR3 is TGCGCCAGCAGCGGGACTAGCGGGAGGCCAGAAAGCACAGATACGCAGTATTTT. This sequence encodes CASSGTSGRPESTDTQYF. The rearrangement joins TRBV4-1 to TRBJ2-3; 15 nucleotides align to TRBD2. This CDR3 has 18 amino acids. Trimming removed 5 bases from V and 0 bases from J; junction bases left unmatched: 6. The germline gives CDR1 MGHRA, CDR2 YSYEKL.

Sample share makes this clone medium-sized (0.01 to 0.1%). The V call is TRBV28, the J call TRBJ1-5, with D unclear. Trimming pared 8 bases from V and 0 bases from J, leaving 11 bases between. CDR1 and CDR2 (germline): MDHEN, SYDVKM. This CDR3 is built from 14 residues. CDR3 region: CASGSPYSNQPQHF. The CDR3 nucleotides read TGTGCCAGCGGGTCACCTTATAGCAATCAGCCCCAGCATTTT.

The rearrangement uses TRBV6-5 and TRBJ1-4; D is possibly TRBD1 (6 bases). The CDR3 loop spans 15 amino acids. V dropped 4 bases and J dropped 8 bases, with 17 bases sitting between them. From germline, CDR1 is MNHEY and CDR2 SVGAGI. This CDR3 is CASSLQGQPWEKLFF. In DNA form, the CDR3 reads TGTGCCAGCAGTTTACAGGGTCAACCTTGGGAAAAACTGTTTTTT.

The chain couples TRBV6-6 to TRBJ1-1; D is unclear. The CDR3 is 11 residues long. Per the germline V gene, CDR1 is MNHNY and CDR2 is SVGAGI (reference sequence). V was pared by 0 bases and J by 8 bases, with 4 bases between. This CDR3 is CASSYSVEAFF. DNA for the CDR3: TGTGCCAGCAGTTACTCGGTGGAAGCTTTCTTT.

Sample share makes this clone medium-sized. The chain couples TRBV5-4 to TRBJ1-2, with TRBD1 matching 9 bases. The CDR3 sequence is 16 residues long. J was trimmed by 5 bases and V by 0 bases; bases with no gene match: 8. Looked up from germline, CDR1 is SGHNT and CDR2 is YYREEE (reference sequence). The CDR3 region has the DNA TGTGCCAGCAGCTTGGCCGGACAGGGGACGAGGTATGGCTACACCTTC. Protein product: CASSLAGQGTRYGYTF.

This clone has a handful of counts. The chain combines TRBV6-1 with TRBJ2-7; D gene unclear. Trimming took off 6 bases at V and 1 base at J, with 4 bases between the two ends. The germline gives CDR1 MNHNS, CDR2 SASEGT. CDR3 length equals 11 residues. The CDR3 spells CASRVSYEQYF. The CDR3 region has the DNA TGTGCCAGCAGGGTATCCTACGAGCAGTACTTC.